The clone carrying this TCR beta chain was found a few times. Its specificity is not known. The sample comes from a study of spatial heterogeneity in lung cancer. Study summary: Tumor-region counts of TCR transcripts tracked strongly with a T cell module score from matched bulk RNA-seq.

TCR cDNA molecules each carried a unique molecular identifier. In TCRdb, the 5' RACE reads were re-called with MiXCR into one record per CDR3 protein. The sample carries around 100,000 distinct CDR3 sequences, about 4.4% recorded once. Time point described: sample taken at primary tumor resection. TCRs were sequenced from unsorted whole RNA of tumor, nontumor lung or PBMC. Regarding the study as a whole: Within tumors, counts of expanded alpha and beta TCRs tracked tumor mutation counts.

Per germline, CDR1 SEHNR and CDR2 FQNEAQ (reference sequence). Germline trimming cut 1 base from V and 0 bases from J; bases unmatched to any gene: 12. The CDR3 covers 19 residues. The genes are TRBV7-9 and TRBJ2-5, with 9 bases matching TRBD1. Sequencing used lung tumor tissue, obtained at surgery. This TCR was recovered from a male donor with early-stage non-small cell lung cancer. CDR3 sequence reads: CASSLGVVEGQGNQETQYF. Here the CDR3 DNA reads TGTGCCAGCAGCTTAGGAGTGGTGGAGGGACAGGGAAACCAAGAGACCCAGTACTTC. Filled out from reference TRBV7-9 and TRBJ2-5, the complete variable domain reads DTGVSQNPRHKITKRGQNVTFRCDPISEHNRLYWYRQTLGQGPEFLTYFQNEAQLEKSRLLSDRFSAERPKGSFSTLEIQRTEQGDSAMYLCASSLGVVEGQGNQETQYFGPGTRLLVL.